This T cell receptor beta chain came from a study of blood T cell dynamics during melanoma immunotherapy. Across the whole study: Metastatic melanoma patients received first-line pembrolizumab or nivolumab plus ipilimumab.

Notes on the study in general: Immune-effector CD8+ cells best matched cell-free DNA CDR3 sequences and were most clonal.

On this clone: The antigen remains unidentified.

Sequencing used immunoSEQ multiplex PCR; TCRdb keeps in-frame clones, though not all of them. The sample shows around 3,500 clones, approximately 90% of them seen only once. Time point given: pre-treatment baseline. Blood was drawn before treatment and at week 3 after checkpoint blockade. At 12 weeks after first infusion, RECIST 1.1 defined response for most patients. The sequencing used effector memory CD8+ T cells from blood, collected from a patient treated with checkpoint blockade. This receptor was taken from a human donor with melanoma.

CDR3 DNA: TGTGCCAGTAGCCGCAGCCTGGCCAGGGAAGGAAACACCATATATTTT. It codes for CASSRSLAREGNTIYF. The chain links TRBV19 to TRBJ1-3; TRBD1 is a possible D gene (5 bases). CDR1 and CDR2 (germline): LNHDA, SQIVND (reference sequence). V shed 6 bases and J shed 4 bases, with 19 bases lying between them. The CDR3 spans 16 residues.